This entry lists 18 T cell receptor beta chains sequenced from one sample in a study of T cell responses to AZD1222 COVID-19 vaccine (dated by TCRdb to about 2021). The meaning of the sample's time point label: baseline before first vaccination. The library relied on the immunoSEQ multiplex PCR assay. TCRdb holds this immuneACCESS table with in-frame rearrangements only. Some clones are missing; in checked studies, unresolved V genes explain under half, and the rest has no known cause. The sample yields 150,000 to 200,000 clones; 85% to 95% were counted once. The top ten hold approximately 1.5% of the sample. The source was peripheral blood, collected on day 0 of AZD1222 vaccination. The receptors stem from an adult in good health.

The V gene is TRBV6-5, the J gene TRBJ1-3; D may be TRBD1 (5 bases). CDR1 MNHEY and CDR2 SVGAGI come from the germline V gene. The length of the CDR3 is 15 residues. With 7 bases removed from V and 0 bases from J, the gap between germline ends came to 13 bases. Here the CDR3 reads CASIRGRDSGNTIYF. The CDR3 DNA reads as TGTGCCAGCATTCGGGGCCGGGACTCTGGAAACACCATATATTTT.

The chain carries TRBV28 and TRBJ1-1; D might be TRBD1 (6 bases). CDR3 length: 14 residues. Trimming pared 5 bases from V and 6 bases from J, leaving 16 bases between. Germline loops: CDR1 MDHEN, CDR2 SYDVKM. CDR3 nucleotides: TGTGCCAGCAGTCGAGGGGGGGATTCTGCTGAAGCTTTCTTT. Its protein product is CASSRGGDSAEAFF.

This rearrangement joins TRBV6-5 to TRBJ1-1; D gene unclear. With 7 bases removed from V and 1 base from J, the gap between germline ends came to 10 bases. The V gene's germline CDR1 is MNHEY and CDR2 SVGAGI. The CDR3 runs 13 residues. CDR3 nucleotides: TGTGCCAGCACTCGAATCAAGAACACTGAAGCTTTCTTT. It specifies CASTRIKNTEAFF.

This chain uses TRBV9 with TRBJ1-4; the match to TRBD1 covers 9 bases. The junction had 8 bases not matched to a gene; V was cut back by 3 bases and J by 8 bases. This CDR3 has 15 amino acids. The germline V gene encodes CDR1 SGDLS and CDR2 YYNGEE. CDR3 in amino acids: CASSAQGTGQEKLFF. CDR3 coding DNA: TGTGCCAGCAGCGCCCAGGGGACAGGGCAAGAAAAACTGTTTTTT.

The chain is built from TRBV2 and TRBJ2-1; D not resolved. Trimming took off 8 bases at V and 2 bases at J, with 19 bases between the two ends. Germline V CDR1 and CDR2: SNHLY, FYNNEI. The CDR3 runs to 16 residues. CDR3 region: CASSALGQVTYNEQFF. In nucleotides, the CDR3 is TGTGCCAGCTCCGCTCTTGGGCAGGTCACCTACAATGAGCAGTTCTTC.

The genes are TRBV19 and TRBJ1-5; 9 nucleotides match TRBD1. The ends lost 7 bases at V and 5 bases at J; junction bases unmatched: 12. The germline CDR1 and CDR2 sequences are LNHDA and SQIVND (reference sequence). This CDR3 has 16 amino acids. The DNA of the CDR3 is TGTGCCAGTACCTCCGAGGGGGACAGGGCCGATCAGCCCCAGCATTTT. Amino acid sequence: CASTSEGDRADQPQHF.

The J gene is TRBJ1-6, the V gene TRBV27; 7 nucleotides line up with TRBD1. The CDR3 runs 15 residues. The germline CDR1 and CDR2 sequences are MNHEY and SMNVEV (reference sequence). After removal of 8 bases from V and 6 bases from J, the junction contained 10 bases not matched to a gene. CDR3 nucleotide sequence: TGTGCCAGCCCGCGACACAGGGGCTCTAATTCACCCCTCCACTTT. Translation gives CASPRHRGSNSPLHF.

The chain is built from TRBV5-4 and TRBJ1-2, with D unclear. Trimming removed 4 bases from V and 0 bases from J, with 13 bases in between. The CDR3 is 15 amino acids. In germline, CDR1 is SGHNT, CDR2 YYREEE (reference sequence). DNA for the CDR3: TGTGCCAGCAGCCCCCTCTCAGTAGCTAACTATGGCTACACCTTC. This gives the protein CASSPLSVANYGYTF.

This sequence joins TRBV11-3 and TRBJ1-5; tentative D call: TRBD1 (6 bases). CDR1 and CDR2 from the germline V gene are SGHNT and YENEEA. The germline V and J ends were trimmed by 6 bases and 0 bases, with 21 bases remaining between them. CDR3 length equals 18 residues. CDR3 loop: CASRSTGPSTYSNQPQHF. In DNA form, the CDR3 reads TGTGCCAGCAGGTCCACAGGGCCGAGCACCTATAGCAATCAGCCCCAGCATTTT.

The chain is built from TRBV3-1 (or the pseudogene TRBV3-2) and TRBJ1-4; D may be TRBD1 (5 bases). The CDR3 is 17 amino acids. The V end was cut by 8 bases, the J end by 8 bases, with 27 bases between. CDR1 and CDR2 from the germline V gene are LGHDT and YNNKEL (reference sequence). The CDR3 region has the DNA TGTGCCAGCCACCTGCGCGGGACGGATGGGCTAGGGGAAAAACTGTTTTTT. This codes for CASHLRGTDGLGEKLFF.

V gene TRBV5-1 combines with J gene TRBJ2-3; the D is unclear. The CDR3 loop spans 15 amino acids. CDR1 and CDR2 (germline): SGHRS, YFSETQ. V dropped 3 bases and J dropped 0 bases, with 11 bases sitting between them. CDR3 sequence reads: CASSSGGASTDTQYF. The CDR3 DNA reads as TGCGCCAGCAGCTCCGGCGGTGCTAGCACAGATACGCAGTATTTT.

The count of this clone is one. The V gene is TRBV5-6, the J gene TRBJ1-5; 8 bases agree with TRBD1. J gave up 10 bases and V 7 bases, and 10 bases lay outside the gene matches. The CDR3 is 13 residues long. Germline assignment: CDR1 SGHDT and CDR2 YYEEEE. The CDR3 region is CASGQGTSAPQHF. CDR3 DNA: TGTGCCAGCGGACAGGGCACATCAGCACCCCAGCATTTT.

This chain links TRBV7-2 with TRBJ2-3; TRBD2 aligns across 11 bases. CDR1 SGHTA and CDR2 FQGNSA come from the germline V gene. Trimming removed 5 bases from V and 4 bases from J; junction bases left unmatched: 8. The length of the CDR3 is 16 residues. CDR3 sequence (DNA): TGTGCCAGCAGCCTCAGACTAGCGGGGCTCCCAGATACGCAGTATTTT. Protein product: CASSLRLAGLPDTQYF. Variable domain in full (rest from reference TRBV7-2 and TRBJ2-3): GAGVSQSPSNKVTEKGKDVELRCDPISGHTALYWYRQSLGQGLEFLIYFQGNSAPDKSGLPSDRFSAERTGGSVSTLTIQRTQQEDSAVYLCASSLRLAGLPDTQYFGPGTRLTVL.

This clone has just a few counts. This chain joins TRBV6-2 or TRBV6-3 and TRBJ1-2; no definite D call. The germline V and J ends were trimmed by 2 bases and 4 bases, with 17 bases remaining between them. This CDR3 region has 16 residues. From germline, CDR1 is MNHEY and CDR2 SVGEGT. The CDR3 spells CASSYRAGSESYGYTF. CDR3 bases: TGTGCCAGCAGTTACCGCGCCGGGTCCGAAAGCTATGGCTACACCTTC.

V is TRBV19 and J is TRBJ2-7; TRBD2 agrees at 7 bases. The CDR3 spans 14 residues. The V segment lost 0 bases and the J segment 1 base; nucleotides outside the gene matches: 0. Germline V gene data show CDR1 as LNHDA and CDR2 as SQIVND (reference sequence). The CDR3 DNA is TGTGCCAGTAGTATAGAGCGGGGGTCCTACGAGCAGTACTTC. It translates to CASSIERGSYEQYF.

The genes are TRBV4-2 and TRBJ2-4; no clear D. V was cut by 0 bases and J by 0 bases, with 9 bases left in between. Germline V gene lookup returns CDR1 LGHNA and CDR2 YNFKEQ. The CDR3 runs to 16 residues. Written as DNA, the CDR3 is TGTGCCAGCAGCCAAGAATATGGCAGAGCCAAAAACATTCAGTACTTC. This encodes CASSQEYGRAKNIQYF.

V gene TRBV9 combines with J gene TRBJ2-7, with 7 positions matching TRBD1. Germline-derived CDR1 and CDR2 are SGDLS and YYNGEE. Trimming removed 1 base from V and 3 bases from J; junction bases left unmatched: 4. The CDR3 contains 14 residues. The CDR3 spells CASSVRRDSYEQYF. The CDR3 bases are TGTGCCAGCAGCGTACGCCGGGACAGCTACGAGCAGTACTTC. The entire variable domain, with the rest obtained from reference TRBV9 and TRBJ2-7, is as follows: DSGVTQTPKHLITATGQRVTLRCSPRSGDLSVYWYQQSLDQGLQFLIQYYNGEERAKGNILERFSAQQFPDLHSELNLSSLELGDSALYFCASSVRRDSYEQYFGPGTRLTVT.

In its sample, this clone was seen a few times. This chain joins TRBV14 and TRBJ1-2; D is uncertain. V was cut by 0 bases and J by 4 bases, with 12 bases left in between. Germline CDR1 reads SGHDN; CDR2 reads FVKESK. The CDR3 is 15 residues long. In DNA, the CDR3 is TGTGCCAGCAGCCAAGATGAAGGCGGAGGCTATGGCTACACCTTC. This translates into CASSQDEGGGYGYTF.